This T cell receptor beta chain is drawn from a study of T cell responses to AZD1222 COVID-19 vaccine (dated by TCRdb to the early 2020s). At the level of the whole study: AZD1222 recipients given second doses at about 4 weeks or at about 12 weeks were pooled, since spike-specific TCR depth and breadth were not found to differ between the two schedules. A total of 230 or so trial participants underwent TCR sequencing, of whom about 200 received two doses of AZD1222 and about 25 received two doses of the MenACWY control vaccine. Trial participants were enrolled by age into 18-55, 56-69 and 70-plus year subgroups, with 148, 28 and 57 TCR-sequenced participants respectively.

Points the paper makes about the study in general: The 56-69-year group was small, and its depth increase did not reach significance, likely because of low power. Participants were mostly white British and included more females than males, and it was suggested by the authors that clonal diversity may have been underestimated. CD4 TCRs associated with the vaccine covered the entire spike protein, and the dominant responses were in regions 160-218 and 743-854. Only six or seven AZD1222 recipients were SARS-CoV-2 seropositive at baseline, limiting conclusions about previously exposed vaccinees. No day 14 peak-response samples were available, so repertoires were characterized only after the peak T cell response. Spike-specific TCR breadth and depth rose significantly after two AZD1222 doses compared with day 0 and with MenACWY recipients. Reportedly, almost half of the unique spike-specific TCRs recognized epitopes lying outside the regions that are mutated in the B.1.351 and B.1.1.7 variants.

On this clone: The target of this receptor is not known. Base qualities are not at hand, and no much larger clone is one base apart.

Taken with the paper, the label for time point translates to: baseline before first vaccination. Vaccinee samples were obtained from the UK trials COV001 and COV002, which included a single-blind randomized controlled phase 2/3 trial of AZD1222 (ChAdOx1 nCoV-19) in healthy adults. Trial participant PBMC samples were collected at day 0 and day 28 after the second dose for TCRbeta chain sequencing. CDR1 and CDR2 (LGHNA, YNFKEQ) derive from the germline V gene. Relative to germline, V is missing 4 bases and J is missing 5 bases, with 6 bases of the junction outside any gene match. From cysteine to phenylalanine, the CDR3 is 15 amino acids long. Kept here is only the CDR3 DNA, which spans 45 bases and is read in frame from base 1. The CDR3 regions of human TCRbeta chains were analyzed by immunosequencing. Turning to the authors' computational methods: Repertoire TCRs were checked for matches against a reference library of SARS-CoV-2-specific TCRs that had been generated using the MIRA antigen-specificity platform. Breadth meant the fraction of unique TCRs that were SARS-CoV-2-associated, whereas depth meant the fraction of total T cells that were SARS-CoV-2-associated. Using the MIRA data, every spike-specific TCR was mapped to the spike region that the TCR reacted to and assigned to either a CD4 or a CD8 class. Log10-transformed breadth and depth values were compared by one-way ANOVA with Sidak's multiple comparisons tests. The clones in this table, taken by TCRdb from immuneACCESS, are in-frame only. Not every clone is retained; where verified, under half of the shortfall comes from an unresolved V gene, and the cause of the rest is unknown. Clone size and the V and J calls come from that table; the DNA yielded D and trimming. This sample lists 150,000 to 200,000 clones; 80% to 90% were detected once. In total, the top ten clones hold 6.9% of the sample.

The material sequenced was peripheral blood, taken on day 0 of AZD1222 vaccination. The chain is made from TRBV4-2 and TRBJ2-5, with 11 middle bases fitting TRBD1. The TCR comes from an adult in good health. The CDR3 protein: CASSRDRGAGETQYF. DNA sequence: TGTGCCAGCAGCCGGGACAGGGGGGCAGGGGAGACCCAGTACTTC.